This entry lists 32 T cell receptor beta chains sequenced from one sample in a study of T cells in Graves' hyperthyroidism and ophthalmopathy. RNA transcripts were the template for amplifying TCR beta CDR3 regions. A first-round RT-PCR of the TCR CDR3 used the HTBI primer set. TCRdb processed the multiplex PCR reads anew with MiXCR; each CDR3 protein has one entry. The repertoire has roughly 580,000 distinct CDR3 sequences, just over 45% of them found once; the top ten carry roughly 8.2%. The specimen sequenced was peripheral blood or thyroid tissue (not recorded which). These receptors were obtained from a woman aged 18-29 years with Graves' hyperthyroidism.

V usage is TRBV10-3 and J usage is TRBJ1-4; D is ambiguous. The CDR3 consists of 15 residues. Germline CDR1 is ENHRY and CDR2 is SYGVKD. V was shortened by 0 bases and J by 5 bases, with 10 bases between the two germline ends. The CDR3: CAISESLSKNEKLFF. The DNA of the CDR3 is TGTGCCATCAGTGAGTCTTTATCAAAAAATGAAAAACTGTTTTTT.

The chain joins TRBV20-1 to TRBJ2-5, with D possibly being TRBD1 or TRBD2 (5 bases each). The germline V gene has CDR1 DFQATT and CDR2 SNEGSKA (reference sequence). The germline V and J ends were trimmed by 1 base and 2 bases, with 14 bases remaining between them. This CDR3 is 15 amino acids long. CDR3 sequence: CSARVSPGSQETQYF. In nucleotides, the CDR3 is TGCAGTGCTAGAGTAAGCCCAGGGAGTCAAGAGACCCAGTACTTC.

This clonotype has a handful of counts. The V gene is TRBV12-3 or TRBV12-4, the J gene TRBJ2-7; D gene uncertain. Trimming took 4 bases from V and 3 from J, leaving 16 bases between them. The CDR3 is 15 residues long. CDR3 sequence: CASSYLGAANYEQYF. The CDR3, as DNA: TGTGCCAGCAGTTACCTGGGCGCAGCCAACTACGAGCAGTACTTC.

The V gene is TRBV10-3, the J gene TRBJ2-2; perhaps TRBD2 as D (6 bases). CDR1 ENHRY and CDR2 SYGVKD come from the germline V gene. Deletions cut 5 bases from V and 1 base from J, with 8 bases between. CDR3 length: 14 amino acids. The CDR3 is CAISIAENTGELFF. The CDR3 nucleotides read TGTGCCATCAGTATAGCGGAGAACACCGGGGAGCTGTTTTTT.

This clonotype was recorded many times. The rearrangement uses TRBV7-9 and TRBJ1-1; 9 bases agree with TRBD1. Germline V gene data show CDR1 as SEHNR and CDR2 as FQNEAQ (reference sequence). Trimming took 7 bases from V and 3 from J; bases not matched to a gene: 6. CDR3 length equals 14 residues. The CDR3 DNA sequence: TGTGCCAGCACGAGACAGGGGGTAGACACTGAAGCTTTCTTT. This encodes CASTRQGVDTEAFF.

Ten or more counts support this clonotype. The V call is TRBV29-1, the J call TRBJ1-4; 7 nucleotides align to TRBD1. Losses at the gene ends were 5 bases for V and 7 bases for J; bases not matched to a gene: 7. This CDR3 spans 13 amino acids. The germline V gene encodes CDR1 SQVTM and CDR2 ANQGSEA. The CDR3 DNA reads as TGCAGCGTTATCACAGGGGAGAGTGAAAAACTGTTTTTT. Translating it yields CSVITGESEKLFF.

The gene calls are TRBV15 and TRBJ1-4; D call uncertain. Germline lookup yields CDR1 LNHNV and CDR2 YYDKDF (reference sequence). V shed 0 bases and J shed 10 bases, with 12 bases lying between them. The CDR3 has 14 amino acids. CDR3 DNA: TGTGCCACCAGCAGAGAGAAGGAGGGCGTAAAACTGTTTTTT. This codes for CATSREKEGVKLFF.

The chain is built from TRBV24-1 and TRBJ1-1; no definite D call. The CDR3 is made up of 14 amino acids. Trimming cost V 6 bases and J 0 bases, with 10 bases left between them. Germline CDR1 is KGHDR and CDR2 is SFDVKD. This chain's CDR3 is CATSFKVVNTEAFF. CDR3 coding DNA: TGTGCCACCAGTTTTAAGGTCGTGAACACTGAAGCTTTCTTT.

This clonotype was observed at least ten times. The conserved phenylalanine or tryptophan normally closing the CDR3 is absent here, so this likely arose from a read error. No DNA is shown, since the ends of the CDR3 on it are uncertain; the CDR3 is the one TCRdb lists. The rearrangement joins TRBV6-5 to TRBJ1-3; the table calls TRBD1, which could not be checked here. The CDR3 is made up of 12 amino acids, end residues included. Germline V lookup: CDR1 MNHEY, CDR2 SVGAGI. CDR3 region: CASSYSGSAGKI.

This clonotype was counted only a few times. This chain uses TRBV6-6 with TRBJ2-7, with D possibly being TRBD2 (6 bases). CDR1 is MNHNY and CDR2 is SVGAGI in the germline V gene (reference sequence). V lost 8 bases, J lost 4 bases, and 15 bases lay in between. The CDR3 is 13 amino acids. CDR3 amino acids: CASGRTAGYEQYF. The CDR3, as DNA: TGTGCCAGCGGCCGAACTGCGGGATACGAGCAGTACTTC.

This rearrangement joins TRBV24-1 to TRBJ1-1, with 7 positions matching TRBD1. Trimming cost V 3 bases and J 10 bases; bases outside gene matches: 4. Germline V lookup: CDR1 KGHDR, CDR2 SFDVKD. The length of the CDR3 is 12 residues. This CDR3 reads CATSDRTGAAFF. Here the CDR3 DNA reads TGTGCCACCAGTGATCGGACAGGAGCAGCTTTCTTT.

This chain links TRBV24-1 with TRBJ2-6, with D tentatively TRBD2 (6 bases). Germline lookup yields CDR1 KGHDR and CDR2 SFDVKD. With 0 bases removed from V and 7 bases from J, the gap between germline ends came to 9 bases. The CDR3 extends over 15 amino acids. Written as DNA, the CDR3 is TGTGCCACCAGTGATTTGCGGGGGACCGCCAACGTCCTGACTTTC. This codes for CATSDLRGTANVLTF.

In the case of this clonotype: No conserved phenylalanine or tryptophan is present at the end of the CDR3, so a read error is the likely explanation. The V call is TRBV20-1, the J call TRBJ2-6; 9 nucleotides agree with TRBD1. CDR1 is DFQATT and CDR2 is SNEGSKA in the germline V gene (reference sequence). The CDR3 sequence is 14 residues long. Losses at the gene ends were 5 bases for V and 2 bases for J; bases not matched to a gene: 1. DNA of the CDR3: TGCAGTGCTCGGGACAGGGCTGGGGCCAACGTCCTGACTCCA. It encodes CSARDRAGANVLTP.

In its sample, this clonotype was seen a few times. The genes are TRBV29-1 and TRBJ2-3; the match to TRBD2 covers 8 bases. V lost 2 bases to trimming and J lost 3 bases; unmatched junction nucleotides: 1. Germline CDR1 reads SQVTM; CDR2 reads ANQGSEA. The CDR3 is 13 amino acids. CDR3 region: CSVESSGTDTQYF. CDR3 bases: TGCAGCGTTGAATCTAGCGGGACAGATACGCAGTATTTT.

This clonotype was detected once. The rearrangement links TRBV5-1 to TRBJ1-4; D not resolved. CDR3 length: 15 residues. CDR1 SGHRS and CDR2 YFSETQ come from the germline V gene. Trimming took off 0 bases at V and 11 bases at J, with 17 bases between the two ends. The CDR3 DNA follows: TGCGCCAGCAGCTTGGCCCACCCATCAATGTCGAAACTGTTTTTT. It translates to CASSLAHPSMSKLFF.

This clonotype was detected ten times or more. This rearrangement joins TRBV29-1 to TRBJ1-4; no firm D call. V gave up 6 bases and J gave up 0 bases, with 8 bases separating them. From germline, CDR1 is SQVTM and CDR2 ANQGSEA. CDR3 length: 13 amino acids. CDR3 sequence (DNA): TGCAGCGTGCTACTAGCAACTAATGAAAAACTGTTTTTT. It translates to CSVLLATNEKLFF.

V usage is TRBV19 and J usage is TRBJ1-2; TRBD1 is a possible D gene (6 bases). Germline values: CDR1 LNHDA, CDR2 SQIVND (reference sequence). The CDR3 length is 14 residues. V shed 6 bases and J shed 3 bases, with 14 bases lying between them. CDR3: CASSRDGGDYGYTF. CDR3 sequence (DNA): TGTGCCAGTAGCCGTGACGGGGGCGACTATGGCTACACCTTC.

A remark on this clonotype: Given a much more abundant clone one base away, this may be a read error. The chain has TRBV7-2 and TRBJ1-1; no definite D call. The CDR3 spans 14 residues. Germline-derived CDR1 and CDR2 are SGHTA and FQGNSA. The CDR3 reads CGSSLAYRGTEAFF. CDR3 bases: TGTGGCAGCAGCTTAGCGTATCGAGGCACTGAAGCTTTCTTT. Full variable domain (outside the CDR3, taken from reference TRBV7-2 and TRBJ1-1): GAGVSQSPSNKVTEKGKDVELRCDPISGHTALYWYRQSLGQGLEFLIYFQGNSAPDKSGLPSDRFSAERTGGSVSTLTIQRTQQEDSAVYLCGSSLAYRGTEAFFGQGTRLTVV.

In DNA form, the CDR3 reads TGTGCCAGCAGTGAAGATGGGGCCAAGGCCGGAAAACTGTTTTTT. This codes for CASSEDGAKAGKLFF. This chain joins TRBV2 and TRBJ1-4, with D possibly TRBD1 on 5 matching bases. Trimming removed 1 base from V and 10 bases from J, with 16 bases in between. Germline V lookup: CDR1 SNHLY, CDR2 FYNNEI. This CDR3 comprises 15 residues.

This clonotype was picked up a small number of times. The V gene is TRBV29-1, the J gene TRBJ2-2; the D is unclear. The CDR3 sequence is 13 residues long. From germline, CDR1 is SQVTM and CDR2 ANQGSEA. V lost 2 bases and J 4 bases, leaving 8 bases between the germline ends. The CDR3 sequence: CSVEQAATGELFF. Here the CDR3 DNA reads TGCAGCGTTGAACAGGCCGCCACCGGGGAGCTGTTTTTT.

The table lists this clonotype with many counts. The V call is TRBV7-9, the J call TRBJ1-1, with a tentative D call TRBD1 (5 bases). Trimming removed 4 bases from V and 0 bases from J, with 9 bases in between. Germline-derived CDR1 and CDR2 are SEHNR and FQNEAQ (reference sequence). The CDR3 covers 14 residues. CDR3 loop: CASSSTVMNTEAFF. As DNA, the CDR3 is TGTGCCAGCAGCTCGACAGTCATGAACACTGAAGCTTTCTTT.

The chain links TRBV7-9 to TRBJ2-7; 8 bases are a match to TRBD2. This CDR3 has 16 residues. CDR1 and CDR2 (germline): SEHNR, FQNEAQ (reference sequence). The ends lost 6 bases at V and 0 bases at J; junction bases unmatched: 10. The CDR3 here is CASSPTGGWDSYEQYF. Here the CDR3 DNA reads TGTGCCAGCAGTCCGACGGGGGGGTGGGACTCCTACGAGCAGTACTTC.

For this clonotype: Since the CDR3 does not end with the conserved phenylalanine or tryptophan, this likely comes from a read error. The DNA is left out, because the CDR3 cannot be placed on it with certainty; the CDR3 is given as TCRdb lists it. The chain couples TRBV2 to TRBJ1-6; the table names TRBD1, a call not compared with the DNA. The CDR3 is 10 amino acids long, termini counted. Germline V gene lookup returns CDR1 SNHLY and CDR2 FYNNEI. The chain's CDR3 is CASTTEDRAT.

As regards this clonotype: At one end, the junction sequence differs from germline, possibly due to a read error. The V and J genes are TRBV19 and TRBJ1-1; unclear D gene. The CDR3 extends over 14 amino acids. The germline CDR1 and CDR2 sequences are LNHDA and SQIVND (reference sequence). CDR3 DNA sequence: TGTGCCAGTAGTGCCGGACGGAGAAACACTGAAGTTTTCTTT. Protein: CASSAGRRNTEVFF.

This clonotype has at least ten counts. The chain couples TRBV2 to TRBJ2-7; 8 nucleotides match TRBD1. The length of the CDR3 is 15 residues. Germline-derived CDR1 and CDR2 are SNHLY and FYNNEI. With V trimmed by 6 bases and J by 7 bases, 14 bases remained unmatched. The CDR3 nucleotides are TGTGCCAGCAGGCCAGGGACAGGCTACGCGGGGGAGCAGTACTTC. Protein: CASRPGTGYAGEQYF.

The chain combines TRBV15 with TRBJ2-5; weak D call: TRBD1 (5 bases). Trimming removed 1 base from V and 2 bases from J, with 8 bases in between. CDR3 length: 14 amino acids. From germline, CDR1 is LNHNV and CDR2 YYDKDF (reference sequence). The CDR3 sequence: CATSRAAGQETQYF. CDR3 nucleotide sequence: TGTGCCACCAGCAGAGCAGCAGGGCAAGAGACCCAGTACTTC.

V is TRBV2 and J is TRBJ1-5, with TRBD1 matching 8 bases. The CDR3 covers 13 residues. V shed 5 bases and J 6 bases; nucleotides not matched to a gene: 3. Germline loops: CDR1 SNHLY, CDR2 FYNNEI. For the CDR3, the DNA is TGTGCCAGCAGTCGGACAGGGCTTCAGCCCCAGCATTTT. Residues: CASSRTGLQPQHF. The full variable domain, with the rest looked up from reference TRBV2 and TRBJ1-5, is EPEVTQTPSHQVTQMGQEVILRCVPISNHLYFYWYRQILGQKVEFLVSFYNNEISEKSEIFDDQFSVERPDGSNFTLKIRSTKLEDSAMYFCASSRTGLQPQHFGDGTRLSIL.

The chain uses TRBV7-2 and TRBJ2-7; a weak D match, TRBD1 (6 bases). V gave up 10 bases and J gave up 6 bases, with 13 bases separating them. CDR3 length: 11 residues. CDR1 and CDR2 from the germline V gene are SGHTA and FQGNSA. The DNA of the CDR3 is TGTGCCACCAGACAGGCCAGCGAGCAGTACTTC. Amino acid sequence: CATRQASEQYF.

This chain connects TRBV19 to TRBJ2-2, with 7 bases fitting TRBD1. CDR1 and CDR2 (germline): LNHDA, SQIVND (reference sequence). The CDR3 loop spans 13 amino acids. Trimming at V came to 10 bases and at J to 6 bases, leaving 8 bases not matched to a gene. The CDR3 sequence is CAIRDRPSGELFF. The CDR3 coding sequence is TGTGCCATCCGGGACAGACCTTCCGGGGAGCTGTTTTTT.

This chain uses TRBV5-6 with TRBJ2-7; D not certain. In germline, CDR1 is SGHDT, CDR2 YYEEEE. V was shortened by 0 bases and J by 7 bases, with 11 bases between the two germline ends. The length of the CDR3 is 13 residues. The CDR3 coding sequence is TGTGCCAGCAGCTTGGGGTGGTATGGAGAGCAGTACTTC. Translation gives CASSLGWYGEQYF. The full variable domain, completed using reference TRBV5-6 and TRBJ2-7, is DAGVTQSPTHLIKTRGQQVTLRCSPKSGHDTVSWYQQALGQGPQFIFQYYEEEERQRGNFPDRFSGHQFPNYSSELNVNALLLGDSALYLCASSLGWYGEQYFGPGTRLTVT.

About this clonotype: A much larger clone is a single base away; this may be a read error. The J gene is TRBJ2-5, the V gene TRBV2, with D unresolved. The CDR3 totals 13 residues. CDR1 and CDR2 (germline): SNHLY, FYNNEI. V was clipped by 6 bases and J by 2 bases, with 10 bases between them. This CDR3 reads CASREAEQETQYF. For the CDR3, the DNA is TGTGCCAGCAGAGAGGCAGAACAAGAGACCCAGTACTTC.

This chain links TRBV2 with TRBJ1-2; 7 bases fit TRBD1. Per the germline V gene, CDR1 is SNHLY and CDR2 is FYNNEI. Trimming removed 5 bases from V and 8 bases from J; junction bases left unmatched: 17. The CDR3 covers 16 residues. DNA for the CDR3: TGTGCCAGCAGTTACGAGTGGACAGGTGGCTCGCGGGGCTACACCTTC. Residues: CASSYEWTGGSRGYTF.